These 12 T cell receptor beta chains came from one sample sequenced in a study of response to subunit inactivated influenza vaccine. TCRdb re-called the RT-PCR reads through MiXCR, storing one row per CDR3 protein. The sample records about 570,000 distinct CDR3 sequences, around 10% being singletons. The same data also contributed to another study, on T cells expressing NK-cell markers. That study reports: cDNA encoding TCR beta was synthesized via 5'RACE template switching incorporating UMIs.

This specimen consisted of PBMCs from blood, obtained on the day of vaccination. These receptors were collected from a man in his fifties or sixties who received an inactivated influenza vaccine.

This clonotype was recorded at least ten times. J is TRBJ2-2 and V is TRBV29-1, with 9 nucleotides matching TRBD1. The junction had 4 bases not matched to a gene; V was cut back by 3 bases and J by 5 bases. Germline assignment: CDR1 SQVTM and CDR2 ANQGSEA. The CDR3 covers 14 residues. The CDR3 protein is CSVEDRGLTGELFF. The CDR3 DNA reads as TGCAGCGTTGAGGACAGGGGACTTACCGGGGAGCTGTTTTTT.

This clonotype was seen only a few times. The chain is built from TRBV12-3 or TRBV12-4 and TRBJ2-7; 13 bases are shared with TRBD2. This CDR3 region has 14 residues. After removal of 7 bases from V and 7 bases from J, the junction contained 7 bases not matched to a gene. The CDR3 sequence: CASTPGLAGSEQYF. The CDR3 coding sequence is TGTGCCAGCACCCCGGGACTAGCGGGAAGTGAGCAGTACTTC.

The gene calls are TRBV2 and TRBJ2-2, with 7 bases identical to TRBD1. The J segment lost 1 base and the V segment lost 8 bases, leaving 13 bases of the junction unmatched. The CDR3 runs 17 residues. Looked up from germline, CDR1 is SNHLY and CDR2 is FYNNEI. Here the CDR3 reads CASVLGNTGENTGELFF. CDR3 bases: TGTGCCAGCGTCTTAGGCAATACAGGGGAGAACACCGGGGAGCTGTTTTTT.

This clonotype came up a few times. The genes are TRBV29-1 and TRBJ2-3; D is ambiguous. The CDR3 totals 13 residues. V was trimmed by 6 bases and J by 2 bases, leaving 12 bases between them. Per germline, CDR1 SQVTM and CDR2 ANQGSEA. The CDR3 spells CSVGRRLTDTQYF. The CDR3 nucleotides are TGCAGCGTCGGGCGGAGACTCACAGATACGCAGTATTTT.

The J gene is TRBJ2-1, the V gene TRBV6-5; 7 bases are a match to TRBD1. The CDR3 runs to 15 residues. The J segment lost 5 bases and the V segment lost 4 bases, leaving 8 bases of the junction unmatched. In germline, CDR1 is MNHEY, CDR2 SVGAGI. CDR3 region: CASSLNRDRHNEQFF. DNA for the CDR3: TGTGCCAGCAGTTTAAACCGGGACAGACACAATGAGCAGTTCTTC.

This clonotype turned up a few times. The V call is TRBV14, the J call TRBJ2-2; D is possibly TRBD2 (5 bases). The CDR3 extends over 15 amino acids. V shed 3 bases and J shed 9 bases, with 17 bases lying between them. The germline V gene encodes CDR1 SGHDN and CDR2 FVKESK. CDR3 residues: CASSHQSGSNRELFF. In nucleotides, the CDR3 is TGTGCCAGCAGCCACCAGTCGGGGTCGAACCGGGAGCTGTTTTTT.

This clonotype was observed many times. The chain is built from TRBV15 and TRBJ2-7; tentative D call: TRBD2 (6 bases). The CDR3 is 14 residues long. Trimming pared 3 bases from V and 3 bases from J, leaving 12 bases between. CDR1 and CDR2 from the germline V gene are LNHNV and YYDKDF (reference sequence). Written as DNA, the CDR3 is TGTGCCACCAGCAGGGTATGGGAGGACTACGAGCAGTACTTC. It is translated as CATSRVWEDYEQYF.

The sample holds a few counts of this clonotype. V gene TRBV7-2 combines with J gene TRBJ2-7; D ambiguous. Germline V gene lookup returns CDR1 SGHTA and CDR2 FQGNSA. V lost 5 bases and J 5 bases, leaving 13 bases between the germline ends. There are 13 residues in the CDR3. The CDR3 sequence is CASSPRVFDEQYF. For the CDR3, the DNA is TGTGCCAGCAGCCCCCGGGTCTTTGACGAGCAGTACTTC.

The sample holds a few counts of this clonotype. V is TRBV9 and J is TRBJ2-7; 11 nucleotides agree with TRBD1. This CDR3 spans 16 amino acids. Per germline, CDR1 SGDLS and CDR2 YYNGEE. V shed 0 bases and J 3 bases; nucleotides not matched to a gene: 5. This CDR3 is CASSVAGTGGIYEQYF. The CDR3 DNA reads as TGTGCCAGCAGCGTAGCAGGGACAGGGGGTATCTACGAGCAGTACTTC.

Here the CDR3 DNA reads TGTGCCAGCAGTTTAAAGGCAAACGGGGAGCTGTTTTTT. This gives the protein CASSLKANGELFF. The genes are TRBV12-3 or TRBV12-4 and TRBJ2-2; no definite D call. The germline V and J ends were trimmed by 2 bases and 7 bases, with 8 bases remaining between them. The CDR3 length is 13 residues.

The CDR3, as DNA: TGTGCCATCAGTGAGTCGATGGACAGGGGGTACGGATACAATGAGCAGTTCTTC. Amino acids: CAISESMDRGYGYNEQFF. The genes are TRBV10-3 and TRBJ2-1; TRBD1 aligns across 10 bases. Germline CDR1 is ENHRY and CDR2 is SYGVKD. V shed 0 bases, J shed 4 bases, and the junction held 9 bases outside the gene matches. The CDR3 extends over 18 amino acids.

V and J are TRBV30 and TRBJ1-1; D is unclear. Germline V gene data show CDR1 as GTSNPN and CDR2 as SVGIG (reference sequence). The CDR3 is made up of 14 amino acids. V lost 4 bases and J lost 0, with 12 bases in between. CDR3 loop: CAWKFGPLNTEAFF. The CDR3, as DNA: TGTGCCTGGAAGTTCGGCCCCTTGAACACTGAAGCTTTCTTT.